This T cell receptor (beta chain) was captured in a study of tumor-infiltrating lymphocytes in primary liver carcinoma. Worth noting for this clonotype: No antigen is known for it. A read error may account for a junction end that differs from germline.

Without any cell sorting, roughly 20-30 mg of bulk tissue yielded co-extracted RNA and DNA. All tumor specimens exceeded 80% viable tumor cells. General study findings and limits: The top-250-clone fraction was significantly higher in tumors than in blood (p = 0.039).

Making TCR beta cDNA involved 400 to 600 ng total RNA and a constant-region primer. Libraries covering TCR beta were generated through three nested multiplex PCR rounds (using a slightly modified ARM-PCR). A C-beta reverse primer and TRBV1-TRBV30 forward primers served in each of the first two PCR rounds, at about 9 cycles apiece. Using its own MiXCR run on the multiplex PCR reads, TCRdb lists one record per CDR3 protein. The sample lists fewer than 200,000 distinct CDR3 sequences, over 80% occurring once. Germline CDR1 MDHEN, CDR2 SYDVKM. The CDR3 length is 20 residues. J is TRBJ2-6 and V is TRBV28; 9 bases map to TRBD1. The sample comprised tumor tissue from primary liver carcinoma. This sequence was found in a man in his forties or fifties with primary liver carcinoma and hepatitis B virus infection. As DNA, the CDR3 is TGTGCCAGCAGTTCCAAGACCGGGACAGGGCTGTCGTATGGGGCCAAGGTCCTGACTTTC. It yields the protein CASSSKTGTGLSYGAKVLTF.